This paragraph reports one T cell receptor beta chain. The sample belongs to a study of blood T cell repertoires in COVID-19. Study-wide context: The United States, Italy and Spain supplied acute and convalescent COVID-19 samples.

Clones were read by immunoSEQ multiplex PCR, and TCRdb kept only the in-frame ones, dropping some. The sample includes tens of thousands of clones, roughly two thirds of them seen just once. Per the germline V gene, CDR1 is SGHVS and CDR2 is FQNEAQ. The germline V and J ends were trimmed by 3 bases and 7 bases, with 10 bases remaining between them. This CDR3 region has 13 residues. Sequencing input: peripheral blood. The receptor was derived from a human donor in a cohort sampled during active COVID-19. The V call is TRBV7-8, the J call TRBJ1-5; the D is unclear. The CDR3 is CASSFASVQPQHF. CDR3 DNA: TGTGCCAGCAGCTTTGCGTCCGTCCAGCCCCAGCATTTT.